This TCR beta chain originates from a study of blood T cell repertoires in COVID-19. This clone was observed once. The germline V gene has CDR1 GTSNPN and CDR2 SVGIG (reference sequence). Trimming shortened V by 5 bases and J by 4 bases, and 14 bases separated the two germline ends. The CDR3 covers 14 residues. Repertoires were generated with immunoSEQ multiplex PCR, while TCRdb's copy carries only in-frame clones and drops some. The table records a few hundred thousand clones, roughly 85% of them present only once. Enrollees, roughly 18 to 89 years old, lived in around 23 US areas. Cohorts were assigned according to the clinical history that participants reported.

The material sequenced was PBMCs or T cells enriched from blood (not recorded which). The rearrangement uses TRBV30 and TRBJ2-2; D may correspond to TRBD1 or TRBD2 (6 bases each). The origin of this receptor is a woman younger than 45 who had recovered from COVID-19. CDR3 sequence (DNA): TGTGCCTGGGGCGGGGACAACACCACCGGGGAGCTGTTTTTT. Residues: CAWGGDNTTGELFF.